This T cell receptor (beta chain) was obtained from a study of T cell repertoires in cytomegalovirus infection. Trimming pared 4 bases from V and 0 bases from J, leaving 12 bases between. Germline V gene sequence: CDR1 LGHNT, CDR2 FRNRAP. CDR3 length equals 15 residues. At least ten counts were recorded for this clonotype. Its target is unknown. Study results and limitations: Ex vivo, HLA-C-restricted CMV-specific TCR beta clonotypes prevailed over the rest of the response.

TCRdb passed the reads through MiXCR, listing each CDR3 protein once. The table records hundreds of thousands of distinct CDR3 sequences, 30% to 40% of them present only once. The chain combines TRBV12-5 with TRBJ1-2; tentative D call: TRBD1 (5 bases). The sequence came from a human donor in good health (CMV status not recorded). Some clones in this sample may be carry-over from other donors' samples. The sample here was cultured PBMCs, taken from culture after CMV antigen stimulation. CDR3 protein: CASGSGQGPNYGYTF. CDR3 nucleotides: TGTGCTAGTGGTTCTGGGCAGGGACCTAACTATGGCTACACCTTC.